One T cell receptor beta chain is described in this entry. This entry belongs to a study of T cells in Graves' hyperthyroidism and ophthalmopathy. The CDR3 loop spans 15 amino acids. Losses at the gene ends were 6 bases for V and 2 bases for J; bases not matched to a gene: 9. Germline lookup yields CDR1 SGHVS and CDR2 FNYEAQ. What was amplified from RNA transcripts were TCR beta CDR3 regions. When the TCR CDR3 underwent first-round RT-PCR, the HTBI primer set was used. TCRdb used MiXCR to reprocess the multiplex PCR reads, holding one entry per CDR3 protein. The data contain 800,000 or so distinct CDR3 sequences, 38% of them singletons.

The V call is TRBV7-6, the J call TRBJ2-5, with 7 bases fitting TRBD1. Source material: blood. The clonotype originates from a young man with Graves' hyperthyroidism. CDR3 bases: TGTGCCAGCAGATCCGTAAGGGACAGACAAGAGACCCAGTACTTC. This translates into CASRSVRDRQETQYF. Full variable domain (outside the CDR3, taken from reference TRBV7-6 and TRBJ2-5): GAGVSQSPRYKVTKRGQDVALRCDPISGHVSLYWYRQALGQGPEFLTYFNYEAQQDKSGLPNDRFSAERPEGSISTLTIQRTEQRDSAMYRCASRSVRDRQETQYFGPGTRLLVL.